This paragraph reports one T cell receptor beta chain. What it recognizes is unknown. Sequencing used immunoSEQ multiplex PCR; TCRdb keeps in-frame clones, though not all of them. Of 150,000 or so clones in the sample, approximately 90% were seen once. This record comes from a study of T cell responses to AZD1222 COVID-19 vaccine. Study findings and constraints: Epitopes outside B.1.351 and B.1.1.7 mutated regions reportedly drew nearly half of spike TCRs. At 160-218 and 743-854, vaccine-associated CD4 TCRs were dominant, and they spanned spike. Clonal diversity was possibly underestimated, and white British individuals and females predominated among donors. The study found Spike-specific TCR breadth and depth rose after two AZD1222 doses.

Germline V CDR1 and CDR2: SNHLY, FYNNEI. Deletions cut 5 bases from V and 1 base from J, with 8 bases between. The CDR3 is 13 residues long. The chain has TRBV2 and TRBJ1-1, with D maybe TRBD1 (5 bases). Sequenced material: peripheral blood, taken on day 0 of AZD1222 vaccination. The clonotype originates from an adult in good health. The CDR3 loop reads CASSLTENTEAFF. The CDR3 region has the DNA TGTGCCAGCAGTTTGACAGAGAACACTGAAGCTTTCTTT.